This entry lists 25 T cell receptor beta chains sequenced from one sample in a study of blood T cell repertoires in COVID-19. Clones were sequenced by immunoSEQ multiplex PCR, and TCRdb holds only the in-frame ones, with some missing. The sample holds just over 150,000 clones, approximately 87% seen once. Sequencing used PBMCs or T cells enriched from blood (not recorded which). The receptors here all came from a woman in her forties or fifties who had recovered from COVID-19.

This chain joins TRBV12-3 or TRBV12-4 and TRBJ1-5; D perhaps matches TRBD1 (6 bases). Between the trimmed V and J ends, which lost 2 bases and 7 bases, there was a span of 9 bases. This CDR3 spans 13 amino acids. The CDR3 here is CASSLRGYQPQHF. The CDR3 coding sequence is TGTGCCAGCAGTTTAAGGGGGTACCAGCCCCAGCATTTT.

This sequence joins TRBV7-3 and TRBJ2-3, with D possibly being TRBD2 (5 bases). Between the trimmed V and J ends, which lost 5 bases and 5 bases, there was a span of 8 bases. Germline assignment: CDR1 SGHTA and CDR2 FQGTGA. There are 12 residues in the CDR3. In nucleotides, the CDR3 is TGTGCCAGCAGCGTCGGGGTAGATACGCAGTATTTT. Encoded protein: CASSVGVDTQYF.

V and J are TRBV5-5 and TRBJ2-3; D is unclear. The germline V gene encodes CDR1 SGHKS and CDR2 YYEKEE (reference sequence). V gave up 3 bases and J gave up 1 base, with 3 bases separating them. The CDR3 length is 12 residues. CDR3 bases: TGTGCCAGCAGCTGGCGCACAGATACGCAGTATTTT. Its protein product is CASSWRTDTQYF.

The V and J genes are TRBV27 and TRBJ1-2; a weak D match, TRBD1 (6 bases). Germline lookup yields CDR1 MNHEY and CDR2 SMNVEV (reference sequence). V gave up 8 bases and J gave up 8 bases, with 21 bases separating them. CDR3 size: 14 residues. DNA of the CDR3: TGTGCCAGCCGACGCAGGGGTGATCCTTGGGGCTACACCTTC. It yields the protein CASRRRGDPWGYTF.

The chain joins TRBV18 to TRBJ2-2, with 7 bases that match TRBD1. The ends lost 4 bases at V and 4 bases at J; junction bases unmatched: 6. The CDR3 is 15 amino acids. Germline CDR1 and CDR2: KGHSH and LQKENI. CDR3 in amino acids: CASSRDSAPTGELFF. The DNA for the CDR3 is TGTGCCAGCTCACGGGACAGCGCCCCCACCGGGGAGCTGTTTTTT. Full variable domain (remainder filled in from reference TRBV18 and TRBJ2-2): NAGVMQNPRHLVRRRGQEARLRCSPMKGHSHVYWYRQLPEEGLKFMVYLQKENIIDESGMPKERFSAEFPKEGPSILRIQQVVRGDSAAYFCASSRDSAPTGELFFGEGSRLTVL.

The CDR3 DNA follows: TGTGCCAGTAGTATGACAGGGATGTCTTCCCACGAGCAGTACTTC. Protein sequence: CASSMTGMSSHEQYF. The chain links TRBV19 to TRBJ2-7, with 7 positions matching TRBD1. V shed 3 bases, J shed 5 bases, and the junction held 10 bases outside the gene matches. The CDR3 contains 15 residues. Looked up from germline, CDR1 is LNHDA and CDR2 is SQIVND (reference sequence). Combining the CDR3 with reference TRBV19 and TRBJ2-7 gives the whole variable domain DGGITQSPKYLFRKEGQNVTLSCEQNLNHDAMYWYRQDPGQGLRLIYYSQIVNDFQKGDIAEGYSVSREKKESFPLTVTSAQKNPTAFYLCASSMTGMSSHEQYFGPGTRLTVT.

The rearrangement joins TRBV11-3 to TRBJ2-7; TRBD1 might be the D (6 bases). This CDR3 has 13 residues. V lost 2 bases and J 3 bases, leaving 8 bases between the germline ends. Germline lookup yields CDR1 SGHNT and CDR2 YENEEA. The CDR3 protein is CASSLRGNYEQYF. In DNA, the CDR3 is TGTGCCAGCAGCTTAAGGGGGAACTACGAGCAGTACTTC.

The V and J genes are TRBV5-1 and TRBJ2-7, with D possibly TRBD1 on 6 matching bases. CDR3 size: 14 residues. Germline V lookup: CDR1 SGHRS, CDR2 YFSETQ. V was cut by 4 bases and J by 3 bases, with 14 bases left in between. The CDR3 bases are TGCGCCAGCAGCACGACAGGCCGGCTCTACGAGCAGTACTTC. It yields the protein CASSTTGRLYEQYF.

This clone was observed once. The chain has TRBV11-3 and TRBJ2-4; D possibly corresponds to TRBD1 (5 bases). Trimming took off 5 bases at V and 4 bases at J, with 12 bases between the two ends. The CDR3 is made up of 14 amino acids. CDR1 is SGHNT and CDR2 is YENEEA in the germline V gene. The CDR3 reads CASSHPDRKNIQYF. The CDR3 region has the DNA TGTGCCAGCAGCCATCCCGACAGAAAAAACATTCAGTACTTC.

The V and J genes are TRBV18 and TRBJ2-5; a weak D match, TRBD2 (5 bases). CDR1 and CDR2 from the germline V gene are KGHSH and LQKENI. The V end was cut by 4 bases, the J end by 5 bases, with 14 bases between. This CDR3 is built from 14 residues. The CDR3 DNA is TGTGCCAGCTCACAAGGGAGAAGCCCGGAGACCCAGTACTTC. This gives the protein CASSQGRSPETQYF.

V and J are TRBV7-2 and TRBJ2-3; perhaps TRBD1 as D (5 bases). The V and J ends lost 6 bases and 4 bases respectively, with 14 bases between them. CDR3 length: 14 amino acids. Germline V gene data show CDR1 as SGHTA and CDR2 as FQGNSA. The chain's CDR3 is CASSLGHPSDTQYF. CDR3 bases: TGTGCCAGCAGTCTCGGACACCCTTCAGATACGCAGTATTTT.

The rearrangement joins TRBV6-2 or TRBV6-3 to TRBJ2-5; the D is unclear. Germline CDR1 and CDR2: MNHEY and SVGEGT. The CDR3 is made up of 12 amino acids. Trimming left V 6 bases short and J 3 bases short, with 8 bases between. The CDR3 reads CASSTSEETQYF. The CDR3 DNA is TGTGCCAGCAGCACATCTGAAGAGACCCAGTACTTC.

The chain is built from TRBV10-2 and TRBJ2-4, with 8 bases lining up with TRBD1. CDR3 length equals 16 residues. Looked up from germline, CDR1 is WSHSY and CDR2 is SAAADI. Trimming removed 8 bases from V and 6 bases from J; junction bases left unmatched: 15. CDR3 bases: TGCGCCAGCGCCGGATCCAGGGGGCCCCTGGGAAACATTCAGTACTTC. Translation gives CASAGSRGPLGNIQYF.

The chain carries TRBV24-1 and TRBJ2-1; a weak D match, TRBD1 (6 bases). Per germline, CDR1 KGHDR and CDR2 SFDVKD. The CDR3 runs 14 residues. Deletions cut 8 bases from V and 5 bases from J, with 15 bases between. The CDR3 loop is CATTRQGLDNEQFF. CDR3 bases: TGTGCCACCACCCGTCAGGGGTTGGACAATGAGCAGTTCTTC.

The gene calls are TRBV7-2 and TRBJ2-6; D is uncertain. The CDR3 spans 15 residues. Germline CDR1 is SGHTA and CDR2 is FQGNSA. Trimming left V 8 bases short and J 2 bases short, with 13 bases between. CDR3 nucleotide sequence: TGTGCCAGCGCCCTTTTGGTAGCTGGGGCCAACGTCCTGACTTTC. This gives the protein CASALLVAGANVLTF.

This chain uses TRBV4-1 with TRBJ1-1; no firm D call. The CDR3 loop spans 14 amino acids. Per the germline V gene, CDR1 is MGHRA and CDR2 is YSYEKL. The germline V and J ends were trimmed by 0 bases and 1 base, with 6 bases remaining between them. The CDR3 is CASSQEAGNTEAFF. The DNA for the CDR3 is TGCGCCAGCAGCCAAGAGGCAGGGAACACTGAAGCTTTCTTT.

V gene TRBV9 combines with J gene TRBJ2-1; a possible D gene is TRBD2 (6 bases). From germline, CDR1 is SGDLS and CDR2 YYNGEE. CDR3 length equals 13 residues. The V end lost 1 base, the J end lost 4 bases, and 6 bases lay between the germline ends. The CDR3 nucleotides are TGTGCCAGCAGCGTACGGGGGTACAATGAGCAGTTCTTC. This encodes CASSVRGYNEQFF. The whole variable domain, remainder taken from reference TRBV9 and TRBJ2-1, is DSGVTQTPKHLITATGQRVTLRCSPRSGDLSVYWYQQSLDQGLQFLIQYYNGEERAKGNILERFSAQQFPDLHSELNLSSLELGDSALYFCASSVRGYNEQFFGPGTRLTVL.

The CDR3 loop reads CASSQERRAHSPLHF. The CDR3 DNA reads as TGTGCCAGCAGCCAAGAGCGCAGGGCGCATTCACCCCTCCACTTT. V usage is TRBV3-1 (or the pseudogene TRBV3-2) and J usage is TRBJ1-6; D is perhaps TRBD1 (5 bases). Germline V gives CDR1 LGHDT, CDR2 YNNKEL (reference sequence). The CDR3 extends over 15 amino acids. Deletions cut 0 bases from V and 8 bases from J, with 11 bases between.

This CDR3 is CASREGWRSYTF. The CDR3 DNA reads as TGTGCCAGCAGGGAGGGCTGGAGGAGCTACACCTTC. The chain has TRBV2 and TRBJ1-2, with D uncertain. From germline, CDR1 is SNHLY and CDR2 FYNNEI. This CDR3 spans 12 amino acids. Between the trimmed V and J ends, which lost 6 bases and 9 bases, there was a span of 14 bases.

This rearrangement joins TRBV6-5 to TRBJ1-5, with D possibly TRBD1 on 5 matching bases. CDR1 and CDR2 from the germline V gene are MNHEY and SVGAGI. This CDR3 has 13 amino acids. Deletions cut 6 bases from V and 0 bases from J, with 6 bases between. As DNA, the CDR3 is TGTGCCAGCAGCAGGGATAGCAATCAGCCCCAGCATTTT. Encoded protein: CASSRDSNQPQHF.

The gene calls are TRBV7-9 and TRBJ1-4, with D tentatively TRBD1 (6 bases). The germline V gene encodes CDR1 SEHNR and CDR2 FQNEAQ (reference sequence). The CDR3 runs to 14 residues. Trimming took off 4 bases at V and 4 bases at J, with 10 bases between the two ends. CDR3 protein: CASSSRTVNEKLFF. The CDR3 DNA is TGTGCCAGCAGCTCCCGGACAGTTAATGAAAAACTGTTTTTT. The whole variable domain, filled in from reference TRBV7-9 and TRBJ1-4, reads DTGVSQNPRHKITKRGQNVTFRCDPISEHNRLYWYRQTLGQGPEFLTYFQNEAQLEKSRLLSDRFSAERPKGSFSTLEIQRTEQGDSAMYLCASSSRTVNEKLFFGSGTQLSVL.

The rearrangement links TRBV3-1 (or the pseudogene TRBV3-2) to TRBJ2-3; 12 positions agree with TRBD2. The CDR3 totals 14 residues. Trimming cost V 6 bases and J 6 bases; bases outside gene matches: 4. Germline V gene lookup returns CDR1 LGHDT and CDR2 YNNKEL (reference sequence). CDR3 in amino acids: CASRTSGGKDTQYF. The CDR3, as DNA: TGTGCCAGCAGGACTAGCGGGGGTAAGGATACGCAGTATTTT.

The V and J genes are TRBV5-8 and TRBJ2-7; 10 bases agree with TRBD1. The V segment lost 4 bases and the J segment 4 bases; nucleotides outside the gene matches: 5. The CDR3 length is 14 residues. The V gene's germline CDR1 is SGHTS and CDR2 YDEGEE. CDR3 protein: CASSRGQGMYEQYF. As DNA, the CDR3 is TGTGCCAGCAGCAGGGGACAGGGGATGTACGAGCAGTACTTC.

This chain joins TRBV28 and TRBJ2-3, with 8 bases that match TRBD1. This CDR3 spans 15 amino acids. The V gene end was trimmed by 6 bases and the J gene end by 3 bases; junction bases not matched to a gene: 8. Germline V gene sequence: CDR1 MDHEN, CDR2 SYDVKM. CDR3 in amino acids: CASRPGGGRTDTQYF. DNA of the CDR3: TGTGCCAGCAGACCAGGGGGCGGTAGAACAGATACGCAGTATTTT. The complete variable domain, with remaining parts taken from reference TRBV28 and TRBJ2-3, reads DVKVTQSSRYLVKRTGEKVFLECVQDMDHENMFWYRQDPGLGLRLIYFSYDVKMKEKGDIPEGYSVSREKKERFSLILESASTNQTSMYLCASRPGGGRTDTQYFGPGTRLTVL.

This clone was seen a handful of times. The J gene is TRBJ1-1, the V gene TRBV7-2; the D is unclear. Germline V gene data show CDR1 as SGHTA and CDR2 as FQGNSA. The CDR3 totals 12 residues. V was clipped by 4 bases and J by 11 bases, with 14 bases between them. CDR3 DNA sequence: TGTGCCAGCAGCTCCTTTCTCAGAGGCGCTTTCTTT. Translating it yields CASSSFLRGAFF.